This T cell receptor beta chain was captured by sequencing in a study of blood T cell repertoires in COVID-19. This clone was counted a single time. Authors' processing steps: Amplification with reference gene primers provided the estimates of nucleated cell counts. The assay was immunoSEQ multiplex PCR, and TCRdb's table has in-frame clones only and misses some. V, J and clone size were drawn from that table, and D and trimming were deduced from the DNA. The table lists roughly 340,000 clones, about 90% of them singletons. Germline V gene sequence: CDR1 SNHLY, CDR2 FYNNEI. This CDR3 contains 15 residues. V lost 5 bases and J lost 5; bases outside the gene matches: 7. Participants spanned ages about 18 to 100 years and resided in over 20 US areas.

V gene TRBV2 combines with J gene TRBJ1-5, with 9 bases that match TRBD1. Sequencing input: PBMCs or T cells enriched from blood (not recorded which). This receptor was identified in a man aged 35-49 years in a cohort exposed to, infected with or recovered from COVID-19 (not recorded which). CDR3 sequence: CASSTDRGGDQPQHF. The CDR3 bases are TGTGCCAGCAGTACGGACAGGGGTGGGGATCAGCCCCAGCATTTT.